Presented here are 4 T cell receptor delta chains from one specimen sequenced in a study of γδ T cells in repeated Plasmodium falciparum infection. Vgamma9/Vdelta2+ and Vdelta2-negative gammadelta T cells were flow-sorted from PBMC for bulk sequencing. TCRdb re-called the multiplex PCR reads through CATT. Of 80,000 to 95,000 delta-chain clones listed, roughly 1.4% were seen once; the top ten hold roughly 9.5%. The material sequenced was gamma-delta T cells from blood. The receptors were sampled from a pool of human donors (malaria-infected and uninfected, not separated).

This clone came up many times. One end of the junction does not line up with germline, which may come from a read error. The chain combines TRDV1 with TRDJ1; tentatively, D is TRDD3 (5 bases). The CDR3 contains 18 residues. Germline CDR1 TSWWSYY, CDR2 QGS. Written as DNA, the CDR3 is TGTGCTCTTGGGGCCGTGCGACTTTACGACGGGGACACCGGTAAACTCATCTTT. Translation gives CALGAVRLYDGDTGKLIF.

This clone has only a few counts. This sequence joins TRDV1 and TRDJ1, with 11 positions matching TRDD3. No J segment appears in TCRdb, so it was assigned here by matching the sequence to germline. The CDR3 has 15 amino acids. V dropped 6 bases and J dropped 2; count of bases not matched to a gene: 5. In germline, CDR1 is TSWWSYY, CDR2 QGS. This CDR3 is CALGVLGDKTDKLIF. As DNA, the CDR3 is TGTGCTCTTGGTGTACTGGGGGATAAAACCGATAAACTCATCTTT.

Turning to this clone: A far larger clone is one base from this, pointing to a likely read error. Within the sample, other DNA sequences also encode this same CDR3. The rearrangement uses TRDV2 and TRDJ1, with 13 bases that match TRDD3. CDR1 GEAIGNYY and CDR2 EKD come from the germline V gene. This CDR3 is built from 20 residues. For the CDR3, the DNA is TGTGCCTGTGACTCACTGGGGGATACGAATCAGCTAAGGAGCGCCGATAAACTCATCTTC. Amino acids: CACDSLGDTNQLRSADKLIF.

This clone appeared many times. At the DNA level, this CDR3 is encoded by other sequences in the same sample as well. V gene TRDV1 combines with J gene TRDJ1; D is tentatively TRDD2 or TRDD3 (5 bases each). CDR3 length: 19 residues. Germline loops: CDR1 TSWWSYY, CDR2 QGS. V was trimmed by 1 base and J by 2 bases, leaving 23 bases between them. CDR3 sequence: CALGEPHFHTSWETDKLIF. The DNA of the CDR3 is TGTGCTCTTGGGGAACCCCACTTCCATACTAGCTGGGAGACCGATAAACTCATCTTT.